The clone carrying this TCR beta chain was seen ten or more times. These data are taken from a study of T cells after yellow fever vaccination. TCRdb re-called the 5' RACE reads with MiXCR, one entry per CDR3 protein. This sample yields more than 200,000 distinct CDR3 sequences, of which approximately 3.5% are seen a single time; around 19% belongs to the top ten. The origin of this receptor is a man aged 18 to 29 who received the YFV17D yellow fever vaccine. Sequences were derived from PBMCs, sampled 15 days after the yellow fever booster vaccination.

The CDR3 DNA reads TGCAGTGCTCCGGACAGCGAGCAGTTCTTC. This sequence encodes CSAPDSEQFF. This chain uses TRBV20-1 with TRBJ2-1; D is perhaps TRBD1 (6 bases). Trimming pared 5 bases from V and 10 bases from J, leaving 9 bases between. Germline V gene lookup returns CDR1 DFQATT and CDR2 SNEGSKA (reference sequence). The CDR3 runs 10 residues.